Listed below are T cell receptor beta chains from one sample, sequenced in a study of regulatory T cells in long-lasting Graves disease. TCRdb fed the multiplex PCR reads into MiXCR, producing one record per CDR3 protein. The sample lists roughly 300,000 distinct CDR3 sequences, roughly 21% occurring once. The material was peripheral blood mononuclear cells (PBMCs), obtained when the disease was refractory, from a patient treated with antithyroid drugs. The receptors shown here come from a female donor with Graves disease. Each CDR3 is given with its conserved first and last residue. The order of the fields is D gene, V gene, J gene, CDR3 protein. D genes are given only for firm matches.

d_gene: NA
v_gene: TRBV5-4
j_gene: TRBJ1-4
CDR3aa: CASSSRDGNEKLFF

d_gene: TRBD2
v_gene: TRBV9
j_gene: TRBJ2-7
CDR3aa: CASSVGAGVYEQYF

d_gene: NA
v_gene: TRBV11-2
j_gene: TRBJ1-2
CDR3aa: CASSLGGGAGYGYTF

d_gene: NA
v_gene: TRBV11-2
j_gene: TRBJ2-7
CDR3aa: CASSPTGFGEQYF

d_gene: NA
v_gene: TRBV7-9
j_gene: TRBJ2-2
CDR3aa: CASSLELTTGELFF

d_gene: NA
v_gene: TRBV19
j_gene: TRBJ2-2
CDR3aa: CASSIDQRPGSTGELFF

d_gene: NA
v_gene: TRBV3-1
j_gene: TRBJ1-4
CDR3aa: CASSQRLRTNEKLFF

d_gene: NA
v_gene: TRBV28
j_gene: TRBJ1-1
CDR3aa: CASSDGMNTEAFF

d_gene: TRBD2
v_gene: TRBV28
j_gene: TRBJ2-1
CDR3aa: CASSSTGTSGSSEQFF

d_gene: NA
v_gene: TRBV12-3/TRBV12-4
j_gene: TRBJ2-2
CDR3aa: CASSWMPGELFF

d_gene: NA
v_gene: TRBV20-1
j_gene: TRBJ2-7
CDR3aa: CSASWLYEQYF

d_gene: NA
v_gene: TRBV20-1
j_gene: TRBJ2-7
CDR3aa: CSASDNYEQYF

d_gene: NA
v_gene: TRBV7-9
j_gene: TRBJ2-7
CDR3aa: CAVRDGSTYEQYF

d_gene: NA
v_gene: TRBV13
j_gene: TRBJ2-7
CDR3aa: CASSLKAPAGAYEQHF

d_gene: NA
v_gene: TRBV20-1
j_gene: TRBJ2-7
CDR3aa: CSAGPDSYEQYF

d_gene: TRBD2
v_gene: TRBV20-1
j_gene: TRBJ2-5
CDR3aa: CSAPLVREIRETQYF

d_gene: NA
v_gene: TRBV7-2
j_gene: TRBJ2-1
CDR3aa: CASSFHGAYRVRYNEQFF

d_gene: TRBD2
v_gene: TRBV6-2/TRBV6-3
j_gene: TRBJ2-5
CDR3aa: CATRTSGRIRQETQYF

d_gene: NA
v_gene: TRBV10-3
j_gene: TRBJ1-1
CDR3aa: CAISEGETEAFF

d_gene: TRBD2
v_gene: TRBV3-1
j_gene: TRBJ2-1
CDR3aa: CASSYGTSGEQFF

d_gene: NA
v_gene: TRBV9
j_gene: TRBJ2-7
CDR3aa: CASSVGRELTYAEQYF

d_gene: TRBD2
v_gene: TRBV2
j_gene: TRBJ2-2
CDR3aa: CASFGGGIGELFF

d_gene: TRBD2
v_gene: TRBV7-9
j_gene: TRBJ2-7
CDR3aa: CASSQTRTSGSYEQYF

d_gene: TRBD1
v_gene: TRBV11-2
j_gene: TRBJ2-5
CDR3aa: CASSLGGTAQETQYF

d_gene: NA
v_gene: TRBV6-1
j_gene: TRBJ1-2
CDR3aa: CASSLLMGPNYGYTF